This T cell receptor (beta chain) was obtained from a study of vaccination and CD4 T cells after COVID-19 (dated 2022 in TCRdb). At the level of the whole study: SARS-CoV-2 positivity had been established in the convalescent patients by nasal swab PCR, and mild disease was recorded in roughly 9 of these patients and severe disease in one. Two doses of either the Pfizer-BioNTech BNT162b2 vaccine (n=8) or the Moderna mRNA-1273 vaccine (n=2) were administered to participants. The time from the second vaccine dose to post-vaccine blood sampling had a median of 72 days and ranged from roughly 13 to 241 days. The spike-specific CD4+ TCR repertoire was compared before and after mRNA vaccination in about nine COVID-19 convalescent patients and a handful of infection-naive healthy vaccine recipients. In the convalescent cohort there were six males and four females, among whom were two Hispanic individuals, seven Caucasians, two Asians and one multiracial person. Post-COVID blood samples were collected from convalescent patients a median of roughly 100 days after diagnosis, with a range of roughly 35 to 170 days.

Positive SARS-CoV-2 PCR tests in the convalescent patients dated from March to December 2020, before Alpha, Beta and Delta variants emerged in the United States. PBMCs were separated from whole blood using Ficoll-Paque Plus gradient centrifugation and then either used fresh or cryopreserved at -140C. Library preparation used PCR. The sample was run on an Illumina iSeq 100. For the original study's pipeline: Non-productive sequences were filtered out, and CDR3s that did not start with C, did not end with F or W, or were shorter than 7 amino acids were discarded. Similarity between CDR3 sequences was evaluated in R version 3.6.1 using Levenshtein distances (stringdist) and unrooted phylogenetic trees (ape). The public sequencing data were trimmed at Q25 with fastp and processed into clonotypes with MiXCR by TCRdb, which kept only in-frame beta chains. Rows matching on CDR3 protein sequence are summarized as one entry with the most common DNA and genes. The V and J calls here are based on TCRdb, not the publication. The sample contains about 18,000 distinct CDR3 sequences, approximately 59% of them found a single time. The ten most abundant clones make up under 1.2% of the sample.

Overall study results and their limits: The number of convalescent patients in the study was relatively small, and the study did not examine early timepoints following natural infection. Of the vaccine-specific clones found in convalescent patients, nearly all (304 of 307) were mono-reactive for SARS-CoV-2 spike instead of being cross-reactive with common cold coronaviruses. In convalescent patients, a median approximately 90% of post-vaccine SARS-CoV-2-reactive clones were detected only after vaccination, suggesting vaccine-specific priming. The median count of SARS-CoV-2-reactive clonotypes went up from 21 after infection to about 40 after vaccination, although the change was not significant.

Notes on this clonotype: It has no known antigen specificity. No clone much larger than this one lies a single base away; base qualities are absent.

The V and J ends are trimmed by 4 bases and 6 bases, leaving 7 bases between them. The CDR3 holds 11 amino acids from the cysteine to the phenylalanine. The kept DNA is CDR3 alone, 33 bases in frame from the first base. The germline V gene specifies SNHLY as CDR1 and FYNNEI as CDR2. The source material was CD4+ T cells from blood, sampled before SARS-CoV-2 vaccination. The sequence joins TRBV2 to TRBJ2-7; the D gene cannot be named for sure. The clonotype was recovered from a human donor who had recovered from COVID-19. CDR3 loop: CASSVGFEQYF. The sequence in DNA is TGTGCCAGCAGTGTCGGGTTCGAGCAGTACTTC. Reference TRBV2 and TRBJ2-7 proteins supply the regions before and after the CDR3; the full variable domain is: EPEVTQTPSHQVTQMGQEVILRCVPISNHLYFYWYRQILGQKVEFLVSFYNNEISEKSEIFDDQFSVERPDGSNFTLKIRSTKLEDSAMYFCASSVGFEQYFGPGTRLTVT.